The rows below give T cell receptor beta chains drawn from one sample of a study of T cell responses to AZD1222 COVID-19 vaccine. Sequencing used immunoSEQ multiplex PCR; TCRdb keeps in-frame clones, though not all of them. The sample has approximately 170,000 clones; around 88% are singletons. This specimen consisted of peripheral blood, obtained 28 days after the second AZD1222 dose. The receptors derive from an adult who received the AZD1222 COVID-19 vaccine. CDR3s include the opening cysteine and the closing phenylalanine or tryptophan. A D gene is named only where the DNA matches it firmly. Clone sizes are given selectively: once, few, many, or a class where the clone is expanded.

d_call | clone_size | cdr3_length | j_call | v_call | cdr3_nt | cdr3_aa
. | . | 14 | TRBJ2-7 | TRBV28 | TGTGCCAGCAGTTTACGTCAGGGGACCTACGAGCAGTACTTC | CASSLRQGTYEQYF
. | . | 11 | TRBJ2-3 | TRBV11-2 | TGTGCCAGCAGCTTAGAAGATACGCAGTATTTT | CASSLEDTQYF
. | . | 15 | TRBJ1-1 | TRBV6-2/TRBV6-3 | TGTGCCAGCAGCAACGAAAGGGGACTAGGGACTGAAGCTTTCTTT | CASSNERGLGTEAFF
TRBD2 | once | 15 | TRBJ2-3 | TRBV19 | TGTGCCAGTAGTAAGACTAGCGGGGGAACAGATACGCAGTATTTT | CASSKTSGGTDTQYF
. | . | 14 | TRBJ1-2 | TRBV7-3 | TGTGCCAGCAGCTATCAGACCAAAAACTATGGCTACACCTTC | CASSYQTKNYGYTF
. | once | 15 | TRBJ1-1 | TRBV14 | TGTGCCAGCAGCCAAGATAACGGGGGAAACACTGAAGCTTTCTTT | CASSQDNGGNTEAFF
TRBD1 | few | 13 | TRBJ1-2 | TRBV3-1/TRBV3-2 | TGTGCCAGCAGACAGACAGGGGACTATGGCTACACCTTC | CASRQTGDYGYTF
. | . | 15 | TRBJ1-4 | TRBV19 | TGTGCCAGTAGTCTTACCGGGACACAGAATGAAAAACTGTTTTTT | CASSLTGTQNEKLFF
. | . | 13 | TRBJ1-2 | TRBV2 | TGTGCCAGCAGTGAAGGCGGGACCTATGGCTACACCTTC | CASSEGGTYGYTF
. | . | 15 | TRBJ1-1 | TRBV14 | TGTGCCAGCAGCCCCGGATGGGGGGTGAACACTGAAGCTTTCTTT | CASSPGWGVNTEAFF
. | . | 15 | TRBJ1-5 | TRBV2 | TGTGCCAGCAGTGTGCTAGGCGGGGAGAGTCAGCCCCAGCATTTT | CASSVLGGESQPQHF
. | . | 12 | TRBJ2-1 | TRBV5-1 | TGCGCCAGCAGCTTCGACACGATAGGGCAGTTCTTC | CASSFDTIGQFF
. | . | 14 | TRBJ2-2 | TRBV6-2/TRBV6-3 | TGTGCCAGCAGTCAGGGCTCGAACACCGGGGAGCTGTTTTTT | CASSQGSNTGELFF
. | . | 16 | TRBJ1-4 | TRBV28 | TGTGCCAGCAGTTTGGTTATAAGCTCAACTAATGAAAAACTGTTTTTT | CASSLVISSTNEKLFF
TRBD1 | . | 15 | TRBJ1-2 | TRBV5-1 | TGCGCCAGCAGCCCGCGACAGGGGGCAGGGTATGGCTACACCTTC | CASSPRQGAGYGYTF
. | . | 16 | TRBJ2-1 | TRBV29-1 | TGCAGCGTTGAAGGGGGGCCCGGGGGACTCCGAGGTGAGCAGTTCTTC | CSVEGGPGGLRGEQFF
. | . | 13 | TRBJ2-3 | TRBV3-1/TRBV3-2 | TGTGCCAGCAGCCAAGTTCCTAGCGATACGCAGTATTTT | CASSQVPSDTQYF
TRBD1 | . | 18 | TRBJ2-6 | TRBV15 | TGTGCCACCAGCAGAGTCGGACAGGGAAGCTCTGGGGCCAACGTCCTGACTTTC | CATSRVGQGSSGANVLTF
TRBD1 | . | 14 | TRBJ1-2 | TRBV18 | TGTGCCAGCTCACCAGGGCAGGGGGCGTATGGCTACACCTTC | CASSPGQGAYGYTF
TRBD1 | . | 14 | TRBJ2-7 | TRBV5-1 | TGCGCCAGCAGCTTTGGACAGGGAGGCAGGGAGCAGTACTTC | CASSFGQGGREQYF
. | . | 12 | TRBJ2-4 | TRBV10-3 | TGTGCCATCAGTGACCGGGCAAACATTCAGTACTTC | CAISDRANIQYF
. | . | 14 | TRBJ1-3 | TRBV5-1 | TGCGCCAGCAGCTTGGCCAGTGACGGAAACACCATATATTTT | CASSLASDGNTIYF
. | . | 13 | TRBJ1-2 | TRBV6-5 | TGTGCCAGCAGGGTGACAGTAAACTATGGCTACACCTTC | CASRVTVNYGYTF
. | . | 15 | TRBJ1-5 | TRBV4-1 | TGCGCCAGCAGCCAAGTCGCCATGAGCAATCAGCCCCAGCATTTT | CASSQVAMSNQPQHF
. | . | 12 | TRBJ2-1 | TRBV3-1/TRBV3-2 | TGTGCCAGCAGCCCCCTCGTTGGGGGCCCGTTCTTC | CASSPLVGGPFF